The TCR beta chain under discussion was sequenced for a study of neurological immune-mediated disorders. Germline CDR1 and CDR2: DFQATT and SNEGSKA (reference sequence). The CDR3 is 17 amino acids. With 5 bases clipped from V and 0 bases from J, the junction kept 9 bases outside the gene matches. Study results and caveats: In HTLV-1-associated myelopathy, TCR clonal expansion was greatest, and in multiple sclerosis it was least, below healthy controls.

5'RACE generated cDNA with 10-nucleotide random UMIs. MiXCR was run by TCRdb on the 5' RACE reads, yielding one entry per CDR3 protein. The data hold roughly 89,000 distinct CDR3 sequences, with just over 2.5% observed a single time. The unsorted libraries were prepared from 2 million PBMCs (stored at -80 C). This clonotype was recorded many times. Its antigen remains unknown. Specimen: PBMCs. The gene calls are TRBV20-1 and TRBJ2-5; 13 bases are shared with TRBD2. The TCR was taken from a woman younger than 45 with multiple sclerosis. The DNA for the CDR3 is TGCAGTGCTGGCCTAGGACTAGCGGGAGATTACCAAGAGACCCAGTACTTC. It encodes CSAGLGLAGDYQETQYF.